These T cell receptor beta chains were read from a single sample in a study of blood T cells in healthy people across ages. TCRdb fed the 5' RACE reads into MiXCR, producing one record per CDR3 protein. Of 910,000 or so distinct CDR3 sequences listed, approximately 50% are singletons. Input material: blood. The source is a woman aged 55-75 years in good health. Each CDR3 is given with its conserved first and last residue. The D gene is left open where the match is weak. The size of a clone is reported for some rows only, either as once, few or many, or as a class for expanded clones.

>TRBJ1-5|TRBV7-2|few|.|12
TGTGCCAGCAGCGCCTCTGGTCAGCCCCAGCATTTT
CASSASGQPQHF
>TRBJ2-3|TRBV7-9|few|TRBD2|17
TGTGCCAGCAGCCCCGACTTAGCGGGAGGCCACACAGATACGCAGTATTTT
CASSPDLAGGHTDTQYF
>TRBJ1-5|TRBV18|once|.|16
TGTGCCAGCTCACCGAACCGGGATCAGAGCAATCAGCCCCAGCATTTT
CASSPNRDQSNQPQHF
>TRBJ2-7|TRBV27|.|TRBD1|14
TGTGCCAGCAGTTTAAGCGGGACAGGGGTTCAGCAGTACTTC
CASSLSGTGVQQYF
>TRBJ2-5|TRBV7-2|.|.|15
TGTGCCAGCAGCTTAGAGACATGGGGCGGAGAGACCCAGTACTTC
CASSLETWGGETQYF
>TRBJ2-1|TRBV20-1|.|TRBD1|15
TGCAGTCTGCTACCCCGGGACAGAAAATCAAATGAGCAGTTCTTC
CSLLPRDRKSNEQFF
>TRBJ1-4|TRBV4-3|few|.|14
TGCGCCAGCAGCCAAGGGGGAGTGAGTGAAAAACTGTTTTTT
CASSQGGVSEKLFF
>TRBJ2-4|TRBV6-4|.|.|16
TGTGCCAGCAGTGACTCGTTCCCTCTAGCCAAAAACATTCAGTACTTC
CASSDSFPLAKNIQYF
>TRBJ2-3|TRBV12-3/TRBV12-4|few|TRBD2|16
TGTGCCAGCAGTTTGGTGACTAGCGGGAGTACAGATACGCAGTATTTT
CASSLVTSGSTDTQYF
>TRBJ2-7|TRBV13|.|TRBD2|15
TGTGCCAGCAGCCTCCGGCGCGGGAGTCCCGACGAGCAGTACTTC
CASSLRRGSPDEQYF
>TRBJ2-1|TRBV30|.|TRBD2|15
TGTGCCTGGAGTGTCCCGGCTAGCGGGAGAAACGAGCAGTTCTTC
CAWSVPASGRNEQFF
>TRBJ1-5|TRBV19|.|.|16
TGTGCCAGTACCCCCCTAATCCGGCAGAGCAATCAGCCCCAGCATTTT
CASTPLIRQSNQPQHF
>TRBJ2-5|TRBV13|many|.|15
TGTGCCAGCAGCTTATCCCAGGGAGGTGTAAAGACCCAGTACTTC
CASSLSQGGVKTQYF
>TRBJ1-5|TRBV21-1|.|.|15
TGTGCCAGCAGCTTCACCCGAGGGAGCAATCAGCCCCAGCATTTT
CASSFTRGSNQPQHF
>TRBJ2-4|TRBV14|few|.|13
TGTGCCAGCAGCCAAGGGCCCTTTCGGGAGCAGTACTTC
CASSQGPFREQYF
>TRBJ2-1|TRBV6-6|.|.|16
TGTGCCAGCAGTTACCACGGACTACGCACATACAATGAGCAGTTCTTC
CASSYHGLRTYNEQFF
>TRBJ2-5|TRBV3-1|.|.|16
TGTGCCAGCAGTCTCCACATGCCAAGGACAGTGGAGACCCAGTACTTC
CASSLHMPRTVETQYF
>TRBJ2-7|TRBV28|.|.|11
TGTGCCAGCAGCTCAGGTTGGGAGCAGTACTTC
CASSSGWEQYF
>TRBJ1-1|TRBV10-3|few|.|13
TGTGCCATCAGCCTACAGGGAAACACTGAAGCTTTCTTT
CAISLQGNTEAFF
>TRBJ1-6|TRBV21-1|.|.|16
TGTGCCAGCAGCGCAGGGTTGATCTCCTATAATTCACCCCTCCACTTT
CASSAGLISYNSPLHF
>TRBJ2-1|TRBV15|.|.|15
TGTGCCACCGCCGACGGGAGTGTACGGGCCAATGAGCAGTTCTTC
CATADGSVRANEQFF
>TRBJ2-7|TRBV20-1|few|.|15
TGCAGTGCTAGGGGCCGTGGGGGACAAAGCAGCGAGCAGTACTTC
CSARGRGGQSSEQYF
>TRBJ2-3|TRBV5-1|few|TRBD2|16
TGCGCCAGCAGGTTAACGGCGGGAGTCGGCACAGATACGCAGTATTTT
CASRLTAGVGTDTQYF
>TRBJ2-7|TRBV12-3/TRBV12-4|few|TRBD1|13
TGTGCCAGCAGTTTCTGGGACAGGGGCGAGCAGTACTTC
CASSFWDRGEQYF
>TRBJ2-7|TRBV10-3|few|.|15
TGTGCCATCAGCTCTGGGGGGATTAGCTCCTACGAGCAGTACTTC
CAISSGGISSYEQYF
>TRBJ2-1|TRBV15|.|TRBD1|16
TGTGCCACCAGCACCTTCGGGACAGGGGGCTGGAATGAGCAGTTCTTC
CATSTFGTGGWNEQFF
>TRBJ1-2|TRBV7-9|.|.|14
TGTGCCAGCAGCACCGGGAGCCAGGTATCCGGCTACACCTTC
CASSTGSQVSGYTF
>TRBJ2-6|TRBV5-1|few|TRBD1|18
TGCGCCAGCAGCTTCTACTTACAGGGGACCTCTGGGGCCAACGTCCTGACTTTC
CASSFYLQGTSGANVLTF
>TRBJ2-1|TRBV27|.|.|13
TGTGCCAGCAGTTCCCGTCGACACAATGAGCAGTTCTTC
CASSSRRHNEQFF
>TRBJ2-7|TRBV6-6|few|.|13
TGTGCCAGCAGTTACGGGGCCCTATACGAGCAGTACTTC
CASSYGALYEQYF
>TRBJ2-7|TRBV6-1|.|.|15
TGTGCCAGCAGTGTGGGGCGGTATGGGTCCTACGAGCAGTACTTC
CASSVGRYGSYEQYF
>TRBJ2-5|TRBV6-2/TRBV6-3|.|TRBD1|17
TGTACCAGCAGTTATCCGGGACAGGGGTTTGACCAAGAGACCCAGTACTTC
CTSSYPGQGFDQETQYF
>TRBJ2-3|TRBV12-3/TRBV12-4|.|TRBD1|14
TGTGCCAGCAGCACGACAGGGAGATCGGATACGCAGTATTTT
CASSTTGRSDTQYF
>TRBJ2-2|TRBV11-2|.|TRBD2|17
TGTGCCAGCAGTTACTGGACTAGCGGGGGGGTATCTGGGGAGCTGTTTTTT
CASSYWTSGGVSGELFF
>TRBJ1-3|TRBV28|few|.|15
TGTGCCAGCCTATCGGGAGGAGGGGACGGGGCCACCATATATTTT
CASLSGGGDGATIYF